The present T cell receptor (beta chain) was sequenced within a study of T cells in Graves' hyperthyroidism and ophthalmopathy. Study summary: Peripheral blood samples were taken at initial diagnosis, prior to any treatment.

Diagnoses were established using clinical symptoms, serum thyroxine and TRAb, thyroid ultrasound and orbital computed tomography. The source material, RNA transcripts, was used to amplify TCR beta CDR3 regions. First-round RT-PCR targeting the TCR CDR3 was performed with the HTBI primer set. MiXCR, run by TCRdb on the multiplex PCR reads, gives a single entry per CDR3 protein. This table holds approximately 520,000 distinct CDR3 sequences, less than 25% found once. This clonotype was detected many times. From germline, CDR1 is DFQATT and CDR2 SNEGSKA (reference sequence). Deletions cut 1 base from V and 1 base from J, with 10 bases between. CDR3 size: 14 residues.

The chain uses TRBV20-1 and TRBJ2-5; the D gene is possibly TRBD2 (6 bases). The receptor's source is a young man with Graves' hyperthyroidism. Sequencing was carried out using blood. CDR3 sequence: CSARGVAAQETQYF. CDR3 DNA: TGCAGTGCTAGAGGGGTAGCGGCCCAAGAGACCCAGTACTTC.